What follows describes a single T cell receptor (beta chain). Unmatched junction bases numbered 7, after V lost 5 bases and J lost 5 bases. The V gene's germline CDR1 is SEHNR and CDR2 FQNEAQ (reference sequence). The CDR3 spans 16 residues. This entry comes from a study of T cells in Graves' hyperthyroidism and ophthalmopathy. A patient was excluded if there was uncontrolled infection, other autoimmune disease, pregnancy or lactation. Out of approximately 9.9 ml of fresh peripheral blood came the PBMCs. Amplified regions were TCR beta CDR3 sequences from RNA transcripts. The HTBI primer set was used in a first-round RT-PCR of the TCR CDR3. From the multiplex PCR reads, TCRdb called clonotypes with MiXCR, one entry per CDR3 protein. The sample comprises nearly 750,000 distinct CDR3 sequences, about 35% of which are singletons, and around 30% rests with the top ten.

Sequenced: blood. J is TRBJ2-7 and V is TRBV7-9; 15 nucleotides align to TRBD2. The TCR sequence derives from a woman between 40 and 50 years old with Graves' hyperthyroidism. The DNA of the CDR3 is TGTGCCAGCAGCCCCGGGACTAGCGGGGGGACGGACGAGCAGTACTTC. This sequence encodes CASSPGTSGGTDEQYF.